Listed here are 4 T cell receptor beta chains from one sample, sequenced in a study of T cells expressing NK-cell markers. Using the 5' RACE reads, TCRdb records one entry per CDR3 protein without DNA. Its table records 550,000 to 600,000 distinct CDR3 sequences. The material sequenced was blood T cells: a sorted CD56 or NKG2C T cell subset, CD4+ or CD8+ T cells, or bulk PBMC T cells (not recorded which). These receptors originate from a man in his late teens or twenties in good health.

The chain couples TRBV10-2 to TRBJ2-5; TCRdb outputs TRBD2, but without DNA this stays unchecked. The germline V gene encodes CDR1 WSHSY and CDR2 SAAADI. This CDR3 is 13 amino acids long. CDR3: CATLGQTGETQYF.

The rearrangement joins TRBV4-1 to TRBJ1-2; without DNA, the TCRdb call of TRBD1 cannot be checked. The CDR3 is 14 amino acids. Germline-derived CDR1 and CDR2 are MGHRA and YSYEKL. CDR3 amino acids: CASSQGGQNYGYTF.

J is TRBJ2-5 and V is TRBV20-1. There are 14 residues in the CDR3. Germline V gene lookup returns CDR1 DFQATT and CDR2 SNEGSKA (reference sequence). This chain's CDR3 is CSARGTPSGETQYF.

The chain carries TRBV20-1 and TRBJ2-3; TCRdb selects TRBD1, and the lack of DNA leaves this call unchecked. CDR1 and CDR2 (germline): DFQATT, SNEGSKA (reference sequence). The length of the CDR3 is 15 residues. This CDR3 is CSATPGGSYTDTQYF.